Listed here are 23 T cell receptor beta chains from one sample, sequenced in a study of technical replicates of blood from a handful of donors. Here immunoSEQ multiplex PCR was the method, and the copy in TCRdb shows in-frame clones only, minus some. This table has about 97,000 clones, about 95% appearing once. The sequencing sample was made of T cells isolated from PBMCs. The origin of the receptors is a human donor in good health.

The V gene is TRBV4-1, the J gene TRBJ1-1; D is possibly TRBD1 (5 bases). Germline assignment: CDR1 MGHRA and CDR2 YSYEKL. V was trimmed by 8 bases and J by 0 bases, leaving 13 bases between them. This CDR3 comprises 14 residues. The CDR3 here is CASSLGQVNTEAFF. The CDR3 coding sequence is TGCGCCAGCTCCCTGGGGCAGGTGAACACTGAAGCTTTCTTT.

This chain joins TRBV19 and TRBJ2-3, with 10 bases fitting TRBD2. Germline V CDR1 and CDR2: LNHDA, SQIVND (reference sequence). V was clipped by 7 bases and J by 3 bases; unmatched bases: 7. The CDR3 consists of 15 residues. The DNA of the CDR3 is TGTGCCAGTACGGCTAGCGGGAGTATAACAGATACGCAGTATTTT. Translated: CASTASGSITDTQYF.

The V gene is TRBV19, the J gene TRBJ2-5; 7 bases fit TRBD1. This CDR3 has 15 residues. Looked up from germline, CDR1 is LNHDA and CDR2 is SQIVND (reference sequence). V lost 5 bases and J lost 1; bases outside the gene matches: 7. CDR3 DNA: TGTGCCAGTAGTGTCGACCGGGACAGCCAAGAGACCCAGTACTTC. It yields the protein CASSVDRDSQETQYF.

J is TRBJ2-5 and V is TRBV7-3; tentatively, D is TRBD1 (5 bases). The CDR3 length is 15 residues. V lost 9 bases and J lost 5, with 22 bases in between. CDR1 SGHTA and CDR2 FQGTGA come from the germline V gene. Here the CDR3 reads CARPPEVQELETQYF. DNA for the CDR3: TGTGCCAGACCCCCTGAGGTACAGGAGCTGGAGACCCAGTACTTC.

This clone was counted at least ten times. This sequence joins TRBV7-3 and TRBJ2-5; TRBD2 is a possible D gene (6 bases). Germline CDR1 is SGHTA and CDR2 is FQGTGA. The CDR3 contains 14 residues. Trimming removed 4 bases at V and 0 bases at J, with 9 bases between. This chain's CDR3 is CASSCRDYQETQYF. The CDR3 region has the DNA TGTGCCAGCAGCTGTCGGGACTACCAAGAGACCCAGTACTTC.

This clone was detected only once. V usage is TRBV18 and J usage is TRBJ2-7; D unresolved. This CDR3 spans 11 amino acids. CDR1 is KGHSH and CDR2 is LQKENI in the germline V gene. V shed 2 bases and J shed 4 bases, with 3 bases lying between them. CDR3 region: CASSPEYEQYF. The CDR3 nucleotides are TGTGCCAGCTCACCAGAGTACGAGCAGTACTTC.

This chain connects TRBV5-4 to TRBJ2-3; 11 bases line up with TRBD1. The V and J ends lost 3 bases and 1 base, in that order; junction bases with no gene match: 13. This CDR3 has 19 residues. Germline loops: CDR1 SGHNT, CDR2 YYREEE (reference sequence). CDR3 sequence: CASSYELPGTGGRTDTQYF. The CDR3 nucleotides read TGTGCCAGCAGCTACGAACTACCCGGGACAGGGGGTCGCACAGATACGCAGTATTTT.

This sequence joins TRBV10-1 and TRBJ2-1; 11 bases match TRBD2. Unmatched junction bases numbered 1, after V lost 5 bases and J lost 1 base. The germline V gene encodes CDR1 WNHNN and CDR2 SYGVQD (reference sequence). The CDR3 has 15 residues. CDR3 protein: CASSPSGGSYNEQFF. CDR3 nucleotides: TGCGCCAGCAGTCCTAGCGGGGGGTCCTACAATGAGCAGTTCTTC.

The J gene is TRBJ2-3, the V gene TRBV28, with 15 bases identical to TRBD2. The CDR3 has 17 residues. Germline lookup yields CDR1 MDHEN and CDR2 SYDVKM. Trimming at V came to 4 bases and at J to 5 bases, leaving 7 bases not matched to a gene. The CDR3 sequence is CASSSPGLAGGGDTQYF. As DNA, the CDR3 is TGTGCCAGCAGTTCCCCGGGACTAGCGGGAGGAGGAGATACGCAGTATTTT.

CDR3 region: CSVVEVSSYEQYF. In DNA form, the CDR3 reads TGCAGCGTTGTGGAGGTTAGCTCCTACGAGCAGTACTTC. The rearrangement joins TRBV29-1 to TRBJ2-7; TRBD2 is a possible D gene (5 bases). Germline loops: CDR1 SQVTM, CDR2 ANQGSEA. The CDR3 runs to 13 residues. Trimming pared 4 bases from V and 0 bases from J, leaving 10 bases between.

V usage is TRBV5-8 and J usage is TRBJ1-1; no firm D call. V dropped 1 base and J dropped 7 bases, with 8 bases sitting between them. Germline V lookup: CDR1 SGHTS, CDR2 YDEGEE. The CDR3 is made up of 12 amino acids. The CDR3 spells CASSLPRHEAFF. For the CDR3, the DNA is TGTGCCAGCAGCTTGCCCAGACATGAAGCTTTCTTT.

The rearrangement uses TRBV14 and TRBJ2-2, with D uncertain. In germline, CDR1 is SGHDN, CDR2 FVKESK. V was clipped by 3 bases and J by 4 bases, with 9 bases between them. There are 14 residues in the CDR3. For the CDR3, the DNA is TGTGCCAGCAGCCAGTTGTTGGCCACCGGGGAGCTGTTTTTT. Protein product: CASSQLLATGELFF.

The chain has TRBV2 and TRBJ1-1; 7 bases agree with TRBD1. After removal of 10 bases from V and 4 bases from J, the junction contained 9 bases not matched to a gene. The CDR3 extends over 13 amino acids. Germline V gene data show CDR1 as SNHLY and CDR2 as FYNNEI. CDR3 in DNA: TGTGCCATCCCACTAAAGGGGGCCACTGAAGCTTTCTTT. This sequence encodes CAIPLKGATEAFF. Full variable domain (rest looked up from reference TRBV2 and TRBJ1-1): EPEVTQTPSHQVTQMGQEVILRCVPISNHLYFYWYRQILGQKVEFLVSFYNNEISEKSEIFDDQFSVERPDGSNFTLKIRSTKLEDSAMYFCAIPLKGATEAFFGQGTRLTVV.

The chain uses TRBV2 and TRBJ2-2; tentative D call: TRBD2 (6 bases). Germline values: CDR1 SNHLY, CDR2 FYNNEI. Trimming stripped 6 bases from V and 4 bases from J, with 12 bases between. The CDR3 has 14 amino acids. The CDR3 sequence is CASRALAPTGELFF. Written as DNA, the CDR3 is TGTGCCAGCAGGGCCCTAGCGCCCACCGGGGAGCTGTTTTTT.

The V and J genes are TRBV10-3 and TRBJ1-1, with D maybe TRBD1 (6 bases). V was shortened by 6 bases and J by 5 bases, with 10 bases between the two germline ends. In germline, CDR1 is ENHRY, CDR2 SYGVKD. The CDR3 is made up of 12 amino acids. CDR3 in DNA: TGTGCCATCAGGGGGGCGCGGACTGAAGCTTTCTTT. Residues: CAIRGARTEAFF.

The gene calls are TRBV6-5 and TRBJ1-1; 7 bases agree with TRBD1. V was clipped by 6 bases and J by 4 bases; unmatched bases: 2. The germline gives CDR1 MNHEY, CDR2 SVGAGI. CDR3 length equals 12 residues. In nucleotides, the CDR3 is TGTGCCAGCAGGCAGGGGGGCACTGAAGCTTTCTTT. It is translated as CASRQGGTEAFF.

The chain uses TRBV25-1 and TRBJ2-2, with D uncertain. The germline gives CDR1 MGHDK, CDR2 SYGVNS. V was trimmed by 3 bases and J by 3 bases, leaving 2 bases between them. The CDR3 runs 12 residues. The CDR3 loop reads CASSDDTGELFF. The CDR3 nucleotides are TGTGCCAGCAGTGACGACACCGGGGAGCTGTTTTTT.

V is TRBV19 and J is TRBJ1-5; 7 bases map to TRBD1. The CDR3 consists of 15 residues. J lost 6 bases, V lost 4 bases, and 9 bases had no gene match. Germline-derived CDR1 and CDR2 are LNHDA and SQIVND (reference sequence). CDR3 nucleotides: TGTGCCAGTAGTAAGGGACAGTTTGGTATTCAGCCCCAGCATTTT. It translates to CASSKGQFGIQPQHF.

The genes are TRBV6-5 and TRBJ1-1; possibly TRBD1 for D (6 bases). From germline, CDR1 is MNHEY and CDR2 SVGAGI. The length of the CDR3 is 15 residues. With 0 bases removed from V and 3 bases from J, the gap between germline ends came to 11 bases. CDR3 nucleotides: TGTGCCAGCAGTTACTCTAACAGGGCTTACACTGAAGCTTTCTTT. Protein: CASSYSNRAYTEAFF.

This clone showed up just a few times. The chain's CDR3 is CASSESRGGSTEAFF. The CDR3 DNA reads as TGCGCCAGCAGTGAGTCGAGAGGGGGTTCCACTGAAGCTTTCTTT. J is TRBJ1-1 and V is TRBV10-1; D is perhaps TRBD1 (6 bases). Germline V lookup: CDR1 WNHNN, CDR2 SYGVQD (reference sequence). This CDR3 region has 15 residues. V was trimmed by 0 bases and J by 4 bases, leaving 12 bases between them.

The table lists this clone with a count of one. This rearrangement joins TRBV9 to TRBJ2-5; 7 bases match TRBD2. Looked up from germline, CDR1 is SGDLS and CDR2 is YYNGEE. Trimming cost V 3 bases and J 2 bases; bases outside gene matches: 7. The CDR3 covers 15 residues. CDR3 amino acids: CASSALTSLQETQYF. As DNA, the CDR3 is TGTGCCAGCAGCGCCCTGACTAGCCTACAAGAGACCCAGTACTTC.

The CDR3 nucleotides read TGTGCCAGCAGCTTGGCAGGGGGCGGGGCCGGGGAGCTGTTTTTT. It encodes CASSLAGGGAGELFF. This rearrangement joins TRBV5-4 to TRBJ2-2, with 8 positions matching TRBD1. Trimming took 0 bases from V and 6 from J; bases not matched to a gene: 4. The CDR3 is 15 amino acids. Germline V gives CDR1 SGHNT, CDR2 YYREEE (reference sequence).

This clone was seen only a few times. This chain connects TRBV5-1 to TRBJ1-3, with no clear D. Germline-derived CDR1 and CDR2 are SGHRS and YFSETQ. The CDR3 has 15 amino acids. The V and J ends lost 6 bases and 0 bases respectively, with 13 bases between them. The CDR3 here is CASTVTPSSGNTIYF. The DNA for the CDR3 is TGCGCCAGCACTGTTACACCAAGCTCTGGAAACACCATATATTTT.